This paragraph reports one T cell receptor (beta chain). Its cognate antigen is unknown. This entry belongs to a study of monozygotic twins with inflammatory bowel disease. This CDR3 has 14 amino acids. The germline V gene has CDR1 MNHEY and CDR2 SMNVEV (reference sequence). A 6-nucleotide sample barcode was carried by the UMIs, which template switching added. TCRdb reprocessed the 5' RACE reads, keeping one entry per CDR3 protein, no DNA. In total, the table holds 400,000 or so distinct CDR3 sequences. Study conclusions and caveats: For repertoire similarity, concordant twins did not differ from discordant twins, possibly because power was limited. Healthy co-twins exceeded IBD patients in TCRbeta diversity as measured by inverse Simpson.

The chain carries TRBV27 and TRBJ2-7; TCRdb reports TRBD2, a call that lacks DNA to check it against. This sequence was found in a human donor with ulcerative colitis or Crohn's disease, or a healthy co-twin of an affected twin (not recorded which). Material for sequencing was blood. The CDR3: CASGSMVVSNEQYF.